Listed here are 20 T cell receptor beta chains from one sample, sequenced in a study of T cells in Graves' hyperthyroidism and ophthalmopathy. From RNA transcripts, TCR beta CDR3 regions were amplified. An initial round of RT-PCR targeting the TCR CDR3 relied on the HTBI primer set. MiXCR, applied by TCRdb to the multiplex PCR reads, yields one record per CDR3 protein. The table lists a few hundred thousand distinct CDR3 sequences, about 14% of them singletons. The sample comprised blood. These receptors came from a woman between 35 and 50 years old with Graves' hyperthyroidism.

The genes are TRBV5-1 and TRBJ2-7; the D is unclear. The V gene lost 4 bases and the J gene lost 2 bases, with 10 bases spanning the gap. Germline loops: CDR1 SGHRS, CDR2 YFSETQ. The CDR3 is 13 amino acids. CDR3 sequence reads: CASSDDGPYEQYF. The CDR3, as DNA: TGCGCCAGCAGCGATGACGGCCCCTACGAGCAGTACTTC. Looking up the rest from reference TRBV5-1 and TRBJ2-7 gives the full variable domain: KAGVTQTPRYLIKTRGQQVTLSCSPISGHRSVSWYQQTPGQGLQFLFEYFSETQRNKGNFPGRFSGRQFSNSRSEMNVSTLELGDSALYLCASSDDGPYEQYFGPGTRLTVT.

The CDR3, as DNA: TGTGCCAGCAGACGGGGGACAGGGCGGCTCTATGGCTACACCTTC. It translates to CASRRGTGRLYGYTF. V usage is TRBV12-3 or TRBV12-4 and J usage is TRBJ1-2; 9 positions agree with TRBD1. After removal of 6 bases from V and 4 bases from J, the junction contained 9 bases not matched to a gene. The CDR3 consists of 15 residues.

This clonotype was observed many times. The gene calls are TRBV18 and TRBJ2-2, with 8 bases matching TRBD2. The V segment lost 0 bases and the J segment 2 bases; nucleotides outside the gene matches: 2. Germline CDR1 and CDR2: KGHSH and LQKENI. The CDR3 spans 16 residues. The CDR3 sequence: CASSPPGLANTGELFF. In DNA, the CDR3 is TGTGCCAGCTCACCACCCGGACTAGCTAACACCGGGGAGCTGTTTTTT.

The V call is TRBV27, the J call TRBJ2-3; D uncertain. This CDR3 has 14 amino acids. V lost 7 bases, J lost 0 bases, and 11 bases lay in between. Germline CDR1 MNHEY, CDR2 SMNVEV (reference sequence). The CDR3 nucleotides are TGTGCCAGCAAAAACCTAGTTAGCACAGATACGCAGTATTTT. It specifies CASKNLVSTDTQYF.

The rearrangement links TRBV2 to TRBJ2-7, with D perhaps matching TRBD1 (6 bases). The CDR3 covers 13 residues. V gave up 3 bases and J gave up 9 bases, with 15 bases separating them. Germline CDR1 is SNHLY and CDR2 is FYNNEI. In nucleotides, the CDR3 is TGTGCCAGCAGTGAGGGGGCAGGGTGGTCGCAGTACTTC. Residues: CASSEGAGWSQYF.

CDR3 in DNA: TGTGCCAGCAGCTCTTCAGGGGTTAACTATGGCTACACCTTC. Translating it yields CASSSSGVNYGYTF. The chain recombines TRBV7-9 with TRBJ1-2; a possible D gene is TRBD1 (6 bases). V was pared by 4 bases and J by 1 base, with 10 bases between. Per germline, CDR1 SEHNR and CDR2 FQNEAQ (reference sequence). This CDR3 has 14 amino acids.

This clonotype has a handful of counts. Possible read error: a much larger clone is one base away. The rearrangement links TRBV3-1 to TRBJ2-5, with D maybe TRBD2 (6 bases). This CDR3 is built from 15 residues. The germline V gene encodes CDR1 LGHDT and CDR2 YNNKEL (reference sequence). V was trimmed by 3 bases and J by 4 bases, leaving 15 bases between them. The CDR3 DNA is TGTGCCAGCAGCCAGCGGGAATCAAGGGCAGAGACCCAGTACTTC. Its translation: CASSQRESRAETQYF.

This clonotype was seen repeatedly, ten times or more. The CDR3 nucleotides are TGTGCCAGCAGCCTTCGGGGAGGCACTTACAATGAGCAGTTCTTC. The encoded protein is CASSLRGGTYNEQFF. This chain uses TRBV11-3 with TRBJ2-1, with a possible D match to TRBD2 (6 bases). CDR1 SGHNT and CDR2 YENEEA come from the germline V gene. CDR3 length equals 15 residues. Trimming pared 5 bases from V and 4 bases from J, leaving 15 bases between.

This clonotype occurred many times. This chain connects TRBV12-3 or TRBV12-4 to TRBJ2-3; either TRBD1 or TRBD2 may fit D (5 bases each). Trimming took off 1 base at V and 0 bases at J, with 8 bases between the two ends. This CDR3 is 15 amino acids long. The CDR3 sequence: CASSLVGASTDTQYF. The CDR3 nucleotides are TGTGCCAGCAGTTTAGTCGGGGCTAGCACAGATACGCAGTATTTT.

This clonotype was found many times. The gene calls are TRBV7-2 and TRBJ2-3, with unresolved D. The germline V gene encodes CDR1 SGHTA and CDR2 FQGNSA. Trimming pared 0 bases from V and 2 bases from J, leaving 9 bases between. The CDR3 consists of 15 residues. The chain's CDR3 is CASSLAGKHTDTQYF. The CDR3, as DNA: TGTGCCAGCAGCTTAGCGGGAAAACACACAGATACGCAGTATTTT.

The rearrangement links TRBV12-3 or TRBV12-4 to TRBJ2-5; 10 nucleotides line up with TRBD2. This CDR3 region has 16 residues. With 5 bases clipped from V and 2 bases from J, the junction kept 8 bases outside the gene matches. CDR3 DNA: TGTGCCAGCAGTCTAAAAGCGGGAGGGCCGCAAGAGACCCAGTACTTC. It is translated as CASSLKAGGPQETQYF.

Ten or more counts support this clonotype. This chain uses TRBV2 with TRBJ1-5, with TRBD1 matching 8 bases. This CDR3 region has 14 residues. Germline loops: CDR1 SNHLY, CDR2 FYNNEI. V lost 7 bases and J lost 5; bases outside the gene matches: 7. In nucleotides, the CDR3 is TGTGCCAGCACTACGGGACAGGCCCATCAGCCCCAGCATTTT. It translates to CASTTGQAHQPQHF. Combining the CDR3 with reference TRBV2 and TRBJ1-5 gives the whole variable domain EPEVTQTPSHQVTQMGQEVILRCVPISNHLYFYWYRQILGQKVEFLVSFYNNEISEKSEIFDDQFSVERPDGSNFTLKIRSTKLEDSAMYFCASTTGQAHQPQHFGDGTRLSIL.

The rearrangement uses TRBV5-1 and TRBJ2-2, with 9 bases fitting TRBD1. This CDR3 comprises 15 residues. Unmatched junction bases numbered 4, after V lost 2 bases and J lost 5 bases. The V gene's germline CDR1 is SGHRS and CDR2 YFSETQ. The CDR3 region has the DNA TGCGCCAGCAGCTTCAACAGGGGGCCAACCGGGGAGCTGTTTTTT. As protein: CASSFNRGPTGELFF.

The sample holds many counts of this clonotype. J is TRBJ2-7 and V is TRBV6-2 or TRBV6-3; 12 positions agree with TRBD2. Germline V gene lookup returns CDR1 MNHEY and CDR2 SVGEGT. V shed 6 bases and J 1 base; nucleotides not matched to a gene: 7. The CDR3 covers 16 residues. This CDR3 reads CASRSPTSGGSYEQYF. CDR3 nucleotides: TGTGCCAGCAGGTCACCGACTAGCGGGGGATCCTACGAGCAGTACTTC.

The chain recombines TRBV29-1 with TRBJ2-5; tentatively, D is TRBD1 (6 bases). V lost 4 bases and J 1 base, leaving 10 bases between the germline ends. The CDR3 is 13 amino acids. CDR1 is SQVTM, CDR2 ANQGSEA, per germline. CDR3 in amino acids: CSVVPRGQETQYF. The CDR3 bases are TGCAGCGTTGTTCCCAGGGGCCAAGAGACCCAGTACTTC.

This clonotype turned up a few times. The genes are TRBV15 and TRBJ1-4; D call uncertain. V shed 3 bases and J shed 2 bases, with 13 bases lying between them. CDR1 LNHNV and CDR2 YYDKDF come from the germline V gene (reference sequence). The CDR3 has 16 residues. CDR3 sequence reads: CATSRTGGRTNEKLFF. The CDR3 region has the DNA TGTGCCACCAGCAGGACGGGAGGGCGGACTAATGAAAAACTGTTTTTT.

This clonotype was observed at least ten times. V usage is TRBV20-1 and J usage is TRBJ1-2, with TRBD1 matching 7 bases. From germline, CDR1 is DFQATT and CDR2 SNEGSKA (reference sequence). V lost 6 bases to trimming and J lost 6 bases; unmatched junction nucleotides: 4. The CDR3 totals 11 residues. In DNA, the CDR3 is TGCAGTGCGCGAACAGGGGATGGCTACACCTTC. It is translated as CSARTGDGYTF.

Comment on this clonotype: It may be a read error: a sequence one base away is much more abundant. The chain joins TRBV6-1 to TRBJ2-5, with D possibly being TRBD2 (6 bases). The DNA end is a closer match to TRBJ2-1, so the J assignment may be wrong. CDR1 is MNHNS, CDR2 SASEGT, per germline. The CDR3 length is 15 residues. CDR3 residues: CASRPGLSEKETQFF. The DNA of the CDR3 is TGTGCCAGCAGGCCCGGACTATCCGAGAAAGAGACCCAGTTCTTC.

The J gene is TRBJ2-7, the V gene TRBV29-1, with D possibly being TRBD2 (5 bases). The germline CDR1 and CDR2 sequences are SQVTM and ANQGSEA. The length of the CDR3 is 12 residues. Trimming left V 4 bases short and J 3 bases short, with 10 bases between. The DNA of the CDR3 is TGCAGCGTTGGGACTGGATACTACGAGCAGTACTTC. This encodes CSVGTGYYEQYF.

This clonotype occurred many times. The chain employs TRBV20-1 and TRBJ2-3; 10 bases map to TRBD2. Germline CDR1 DFQATT, CDR2 SNEGSKA (reference sequence). Trimming at V came to 1 base and at J to 0 bases, leaving 13 bases not matched to a gene. This CDR3 has 19 residues. For the CDR3, the DNA is TGCAGTGCTAGAGGGGAACTAGAGCGGGAGGGCCGAAGCACAGATACGCAGTATTTT. It is translated as CSARGELEREGRSTDTQYF.